This TCR beta chain was identified during a study of regulatory T cells in long-lasting Graves disease. Building of the TCR beta libraries involved iRepertoire HTBI primers and Arm-PCR of CDR3 regions. TCRdb independently ran MiXCR on the multiplex PCR reads; one entry per CDR3 protein. Of some 220,000 distinct CDR3 sequences in the sample, around 19% were seen once. Germline assignment: CDR1 KGHSH and CDR2 LQKENI. This CDR3 comprises 15 residues. Trimming left V 2 bases short and J 1 base short, with 9 bases between. Findings and caveats of the study: TRBV28 was favored in persistent disease, as were TRBJ1-2 and TRBJ2-5.

This clonotype showed up many times. Its specificity is not known. Time point specified: newly diagnosed GD, antithyroid drugs for less than 3 months. RNA extracted from PBMCs served as the sequencing template. Patient provenance is recorded as an endocrinology department in Xi'an, China. These records were also assigned to another study, of T cells in Graves' hyperthyroidism and ophthalmopathy. According to that study: Across 18 months, stable Graves' hyperthyroidism was marked by no progression to ophthalmopathy.

Sequences were derived from peripheral blood mononuclear cells (PBMCs), sampled at new diagnosis, from a patient treated with antithyroid drugs. The V call is TRBV18, the J call TRBJ2-1; perhaps TRBD1 as D (5 bases). The TCR sequence derives from a woman in her twenties or thirties with Graves disease. The CDR3 spells CASSPSRTSYNEQFF. The CDR3 nucleotides read TGTGCCAGCTCACCAAGCCGGACATCCTACAATGAGCAGTTCTTC.